This is a list of T cell receptor beta chains from one sample in a study of cytomegalovirus exposure and HLA in healthy donors. The protocol was immunoSEQ multiplex PCR, while the TCRdb copy is restricted to in-frame clones and leaves out a portion. The sample lists about 200,000 clones, 86% seen once, with roughly 0.34% in the top ten. Sequenced: PBMCs. The origin of the receptors is a woman in her thirties in good health and CMV-seronegative. The CDR3 runs from the conserved cysteine through the conserved F or W. D genes are given only for firm matches. A row's size may be missing; if present it is once, few, many or a size class.

d_call	clone_size	v_call	j_call	cdr3_aa	cdr3_nt
TRBD2	NA	TRBV28	TRBJ2-1	CASRSPGLAGEQFF	TGTGCCAGCAGAAGCCCGGGACTAGCTGGTGAGCAGTTCTTC
TRBD1	NA	TRBV29-1	TRBJ2-2	CSAGTGITGELFF	TGCAGCGCCGGGACAGGGATCACCGGGGAGCTGTTTTTT
NA	NA	TRBV5-4	TRBJ1-1	CASSSPSIPNTEAFF	TGTGCCAGCAGCTCCCCTAGTATTCCGAACACTGAAGCTTTCTTT
NA	NA	TRBV5-1	TRBJ2-1	CASSLAKGQQHSYNEQFF	TGCGCCAGCAGCTTGGCCAAAGGACAACAGCACTCCTACAATGAGCAGTTCTTC
TRBD1	NA	TRBV11-1	TRBJ2-1	CASSSSGQGAHEQFF	TGTGCCAGCAGCTCCTCGGGACAGGGGGCCCATGAGCAGTTCTTC
TRBD1	few	TRBV6-4	TRBJ1-1	CASSDSELRDRGPVLVKNTEAFF	TGTGCCAGCAGTGACTCAGAGCTCCGGGACAGGGGGCCCGTGTTGGTCAAAAACACTGAAGCTTTCTTT
NA	NA	TRBV5-1	TRBJ1-5	CASSLDARGNQPQHF	TGCGCCAGCAGCTTGGACGCCAGGGGAAATCAGCCCCAGCATTTT
NA	NA	TRBV27	TRBJ2-3	CASSLGGGLGDTQYF	TGTGCCAGCAGTTTAGGTGGGGGCCTAGGGGATACGCAGTATTTT
NA	few	TRBV6-1	TRBJ2-3	CASIRLETDTQYF	TGTGCCAGCATCAGGCTGGAAACAGATACGCAGTATTTT
NA	NA	TRBV29-1	TRBJ2-5	CSVEVKETQYF	TGCAGCGTCGAGGTTAAAGAGACCCAGTACTTC
TRBD1	NA	TRBV15	TRBJ2-3	CAVRQGSTDTQYF	TGTGCCGTTCGACAGGGCAGCACAGATACGCAGTATTTT
TRBD2	NA	TRBV7-8	TRBJ2-3	CASSLARREGAGTQYF	TGTGCCAGCAGCTTGGCTCGGCGGGAGGGGGCGGGTACGCAGTATTTT
NA	NA	TRBV2	TRBJ2-7	CASRPGSSYEQYF	TGTGCCAGCAGGCCGGGTAGCTCCTACGAGCAGTACTTC
TRBD1	NA	TRBV6-6	TRBJ2-7	CASSYGTGGFEQYF	TGTGCCAGCAGTTATGGGACAGGGGGCTTTGAGCAGTACTTC
NA	once	TRBV12-5	TRBJ2-5	CASGLGQSYQETQYF	TGTGCTAGTGGTTTAGGACAGTCATACCAAGAGACCCAGTACTTC
TRBD1	NA	TRBV6-6	TRBJ1-1	CASSYRGHNTEAFF	TGTGCCAGCAGTTACAGGGGGCATAACACTGAAGCTTTCTTT
NA	NA	TRBV15	TRBJ2-2	CATSRDRVAANTGELFF	TGTGCCACCAGCAGAGATCGGGTAGCGGCGAACACCGGGGAGCTGTTTTTT
NA	few	TRBV18	TRBJ2-1	CASSPRQTYNEQFF	TGTGCCAGCTCACCACGCCAGACCTACAATGAGCAGTTCTTC
TRBD2	NA	TRBV29-1	TRBJ2-5	CSVESAGGGETQYF	TGCAGCGTTGAATCGGCGGGAGGAGGGGAGACCCAGTACTTC
NA	NA	TRBV6-5	TRBJ2-1	CASSYSSLTYNEQFF	TGTGCCAGCAGTTACTCGAGTCTCACCTACAATGAGCAGTTCTTC
NA	once	TRBV2	TRBJ2-7	CASKDEGLEQYF	TGTGCCAGCAAGGACGAGGGTTTGGAGCAGTACTTC